These 10 T cell receptor beta chains came from one sample sequenced in a study of blood T cell repertoires in COVID-19. Sequencing used immunoSEQ multiplex PCR; TCRdb keeps in-frame clones, though not all of them. The sample comprises roughly 200,000 clones, approximately 86% of which are singletons, and around 25% rests with the top ten. Sequencing input: PBMCs or T cells enriched from blood (not recorded which). These receptors all come from a woman aged 40-49 years in a cohort exposed to, infected with or recovered from COVID-19 (not recorded which).

This chain links TRBV18 with TRBJ1-2; D may be TRBD1 (5 bases). Germline V gives CDR1 KGHSH, CDR2 LQKENI. Between the trimmed V and J ends, which lost 1 base and 7 bases, there was a span of 19 bases. This CDR3 has 16 residues. The CDR3, as DNA: TGTGCCAGCTCACCACTCGCCAGGGTGGCGAAAGGTGGCTACACCTTC. Amino acids: CASSPLARVAKGGYTF.

The V and J genes are TRBV5-1 and TRBJ1-2; no reliable D call. The CDR3 length is 13 residues. V shed 1 base and J shed 7 bases, with 11 bases lying between them. CDR1 and CDR2 from the germline V gene are SGHRS and YFSETQ. In DNA, the CDR3 is TGCGCCAGCAGCTTGAATGAGGGCTTTGGCTACACCTTC. Residues: CASSLNEGFGYTF.

V is TRBV7-9 and J is TRBJ1-4, with 7 positions matching TRBD1. Germline CDR1 and CDR2: SEHNR and FQNEAQ (reference sequence). V was clipped by 2 bases and J by 7 bases; unmatched bases: 4. The CDR3 is 14 residues long. CDR3 sequence (DNA): TGTGCCAGCAGCTTAAACAGGGGTAGTGAAAAACTGTTTTTT. It yields the protein CASSLNRGSEKLFF.

The chain recombines TRBV5-1 with TRBJ1-3; D might be TRBD1 (5 bases). Between the trimmed V and J ends, which lost 0 bases and 5 bases, there was a span of 15 bases. The CDR3 spans 16 residues. CDR1 SGHRS and CDR2 YFSETQ come from the germline V gene. The CDR3 DNA reads as TGCGCCAGCAGCTTGGAGGTGCGGGGCTTAAGAAACACCATATATTTT. As protein: CASSLEVRGLRNTIYF.

The rearrangement links TRBV2 to TRBJ2-1, with TRBD1 matching over 10 bases. V shed 6 bases, J shed 8 bases, and the junction held 10 bases outside the gene matches. The CDR3 has 15 residues. CDR1 and CDR2 from the germline V gene are SNHLY and FYNNEI. The DNA of the CDR3 is TGTGCCAGCAGGGCGAGGGACAGGGGTTCGGATGAGCAGTTCTTC. Residues: CASRARDRGSDEQFF.

This clone is a singleton in its sample. V is TRBV19 and J is TRBJ1-6; D is unresolved. The CDR3 covers 14 residues. CDR1 is LNHDA, CDR2 SQIVND, per germline (reference sequence). The V gene lost 4 bases and the J gene lost 7 bases, with 11 bases spanning the gap. As DNA, the CDR3 is TGTGCCAGTAGTAATCCGGGCGGGAATTCACCCCTCCACTTT. It encodes CASSNPGGNSPLHF. The full variable domain, rest sourced from reference TRBV19 and TRBJ1-6, is DGGITQSPKYLFRKEGQNVTLSCEQNLNHDAMYWYRQDPGQGLRLIYYSQIVNDFQKGDIAEGYSVSREKKESFPLTVTSAQKNPTAFYLCASSNPGGNSPLHFGNGTRLTVT.

The chain carries TRBV23-1 and TRBJ1-1; no clear D. TRBV23-1 is annotated as an ORF whose role is uncertain. V lost 4 bases and J lost 5, with 11 bases in between. CDR3 length: 13 amino acids. The CDR3 sequence: CASSRESPTEAFF. The CDR3 DNA is TGCGCCAGCAGTCGGGAGTCGCCAACTGAAGCTTTCTTT.

This chain links TRBV9 with TRBJ2-1; 9 bases are shared with TRBD2. V was pared by 3 bases and J by 8 bases, with 6 bases of the junction left unmatched. The CDR3 extends over 14 amino acids. Germline CDR1 and CDR2: SGDLS and YYNGEE. The chain's CDR3 is CASSATSGPHEQFF. In DNA, the CDR3 is TGTGCCAGCAGCGCGACTAGCGGCCCCCATGAGCAGTTCTTC.

The V call is TRBV23-1, the J call TRBJ1-2; D not resolved. TRBV23-1 is an ORF for which the function is uncertain. Trimming stripped 0 bases from V and 6 bases from J, with 17 bases between. The CDR3 runs 16 residues. The DNA for the CDR3 is TGCGCCAGCAGTCAATCCCCTCTTTCAAAGAGGGATGGCTACACCTTC. Its protein is CASSQSPLSKRDGYTF.

Of note for this clone: The same CDR3 is also encoded by other DNA sequences in this sample. The chain has TRBV20-1 and TRBJ1-2; D is undetermined. CDR3 length: 11 residues. Trimming removed 5 bases at V and 8 bases at J, with 12 bases between. Per germline, CDR1 DFQATT and CDR2 SNEGSKA (reference sequence). CDR3 protein: CSADGGVGYTF. The CDR3 DNA reads as TGCAGTGCTGATGGCGGGGTAGGCTACACCTTC.